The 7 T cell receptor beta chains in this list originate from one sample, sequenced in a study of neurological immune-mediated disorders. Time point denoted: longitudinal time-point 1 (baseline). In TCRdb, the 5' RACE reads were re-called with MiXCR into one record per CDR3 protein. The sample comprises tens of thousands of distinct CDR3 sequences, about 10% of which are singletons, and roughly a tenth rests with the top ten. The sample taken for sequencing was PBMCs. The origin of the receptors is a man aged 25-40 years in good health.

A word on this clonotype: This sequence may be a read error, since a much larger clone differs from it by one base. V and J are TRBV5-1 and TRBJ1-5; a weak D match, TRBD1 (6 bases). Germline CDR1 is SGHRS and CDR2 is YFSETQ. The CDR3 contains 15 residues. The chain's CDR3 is CASQTGAYSNQPRHF. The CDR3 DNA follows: TGCGCCAGCCAGACAGGAGCATATAGCAATCAGCCCCGGCATTTT.

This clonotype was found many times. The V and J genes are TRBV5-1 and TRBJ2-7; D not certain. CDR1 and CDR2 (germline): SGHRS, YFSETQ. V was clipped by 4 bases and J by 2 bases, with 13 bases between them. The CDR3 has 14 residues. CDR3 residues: CASSVSRSTYEQYF. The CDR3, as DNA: TGCGCCAGCAGCGTTTCCCGGTCCACCTACGAGCAGTACTTC. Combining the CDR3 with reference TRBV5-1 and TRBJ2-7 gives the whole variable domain KAGVTQTPRYLIKTRGQQVTLSCSPISGHRSVSWYQQTPGQGLQFLFEYFSETQRNKGNFPGRFSGRQFSNSRSEMNVSTLELGDSALYLCASSVSRSTYEQYFGPGTRLTVT.

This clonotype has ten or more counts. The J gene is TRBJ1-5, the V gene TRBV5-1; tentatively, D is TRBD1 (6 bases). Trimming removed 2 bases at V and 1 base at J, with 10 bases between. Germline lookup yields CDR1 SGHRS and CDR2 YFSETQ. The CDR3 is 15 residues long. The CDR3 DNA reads TGCGCCAGCAGCTTAACAGGGTTAAGCAATCAGCCCCAGCATTTT. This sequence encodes CASSLTGLSNQPQHF.

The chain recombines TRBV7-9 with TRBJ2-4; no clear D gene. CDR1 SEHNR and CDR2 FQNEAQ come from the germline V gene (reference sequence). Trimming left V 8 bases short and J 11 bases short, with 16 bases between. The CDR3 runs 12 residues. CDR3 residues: CASGQLDWVQYF. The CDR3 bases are TGTGCCAGCGGCCAGCTTGATTGGGTTCAGTACTTC.

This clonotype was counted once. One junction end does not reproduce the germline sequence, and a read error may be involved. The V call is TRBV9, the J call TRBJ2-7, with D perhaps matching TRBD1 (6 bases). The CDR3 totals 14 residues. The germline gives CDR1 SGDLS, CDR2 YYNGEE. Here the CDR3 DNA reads TGTGCCAGCTGCGTAGGTCAGGGGCCCTTCGAGCAGTACTTC. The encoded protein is CASCVGQGPFEQYF.

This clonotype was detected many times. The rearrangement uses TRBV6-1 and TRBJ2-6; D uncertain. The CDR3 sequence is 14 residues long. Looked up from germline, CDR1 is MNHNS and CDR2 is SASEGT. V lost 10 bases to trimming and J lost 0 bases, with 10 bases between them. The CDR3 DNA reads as TGTGCCACCCTGGGGTACTCTGGGGCCAACGTCCTGACTTTC. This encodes CATLGYSGANVLTF.

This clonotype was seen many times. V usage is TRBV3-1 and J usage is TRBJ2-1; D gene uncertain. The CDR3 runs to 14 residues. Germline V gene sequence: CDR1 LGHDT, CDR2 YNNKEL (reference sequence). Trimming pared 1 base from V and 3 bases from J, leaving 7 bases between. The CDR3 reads CASSQVENYNEQFF. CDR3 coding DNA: TGTGCCAGCAGCCAAGTGGAGAACTACAATGAGCAGTTCTTC.